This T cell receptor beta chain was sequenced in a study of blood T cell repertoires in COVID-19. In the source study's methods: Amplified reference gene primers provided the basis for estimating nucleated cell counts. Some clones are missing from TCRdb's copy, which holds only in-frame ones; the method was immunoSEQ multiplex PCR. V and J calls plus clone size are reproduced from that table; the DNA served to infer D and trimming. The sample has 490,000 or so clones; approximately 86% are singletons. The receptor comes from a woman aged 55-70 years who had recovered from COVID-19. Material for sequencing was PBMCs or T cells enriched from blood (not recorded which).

The CDR3 DNA reads TGTGCCAGCAGCGTAGCCTCTGGGGCGGGGGGCACCGGGGAGCTGTTTTTT. As protein: CASSVASGAGGTGELFF. The chain carries TRBV9 and TRBJ2-2; TRBD2 agrees at 8 bases. V was pared by 0 bases and J by 4 bases, with 8 bases of the junction left unmatched. CDR1 is SGDLS, CDR2 YYNGEE, per germline. This CDR3 is built from 17 residues.